This is a list of T cell receptor beta chains from one sample in a study of shared clonotypes between healthy human individuals. Measured with immunoSEQ multiplex PCR; TCRdb has only the in-frame clones, and not every one. This repertoire shows some 1 million clones, more than 65% found once; its top ten account for over 1.3%. The specimen sequenced was memory CD4+ T cells sorted from blood. These TCRs come from a man younger than 30 in good health. CDR3s include the opening cysteine and the closing phenylalanine or tryptophan. Fields, in order: clone size, J gene, V gene, D gene, CDR3 DNA, CDR3 protein. The D gene is left open where the match is weak. The size field is filled for only some rows; it gives once, few, many or a size class.

>few|TRBJ2-1|TRBV9|TRBD2
TGTGCCAGCAGCGCCCTAGCGGGAGGGGACTACAATGAGCAGTTCTTC
CASSALAGGDYNEQFF
>once|TRBJ2-2|TRBV6-5|.
TGTGCCAGCGGCAGGAACACCGGGGAGCTGTTTTTT
CASGRNTGELFF
>.|TRBJ1-2|TRBV6-6|.
TGTGCCAGCAGTTCAAAGACCGAAAACTATGGCTACACCTTC
CASSSKTENYGYTF
>.|TRBJ1-3|TRBV10-2|.
TGCGCCAGCAGGGAACAGAGCTCTGGAAACACCATATATTTT
CASREQSSGNTIYF
>.|TRBJ2-3|TRBV11-2|.
TGTGCCAGCAGCCCGGATGGCGGGAAGTACCCAGATACGCAGTATTTT
CASSPDGGKYPDTQYF
>.|TRBJ2-5|TRBV2|.
TGTGCCAGCAGGGCGGGACGGCAGCAAGAGACCCAGTACTTC
CASRAGRQQETQYF
>.|TRBJ1-1|TRBV5-1|TRBD1
TGCGCCAGCAGCCCGGGGACAGGGGGGACTAGTGAAGCTTTCTTT
CASSPGTGGTSEAFF
>few|TRBJ2-5|TRBV7-3|TRBD1
TGTGCCAGCAGCTTAACGTCCACAGGGGCAGAGACCCAGTACTTC
CASSLTSTGAETQYF
>.|TRBJ2-7|TRBV5-4|.
TGTGCCAGCAGCTTGGGTCCGGGCGCCGGCCCCTACGAGCAGTACTTC
CASSLGPGAGPYEQYF
>.|TRBJ2-5|TRBV7-2|.
TGTGCCAGCAGCCCCAGGGAGTGGAGCAAAGAGACCCAGTACTTC
CASSPREWSKETQYF
>few|TRBJ2-1|TRBV30|.
TGTGCCCTGGGAGGGACAGTCTCCTACAATGAGCAGTTCTTC
CALGGTVSYNEQFF
>.|TRBJ2-7|TRBV11-2|TRBD2
TGTGCCAGCAGCTTAGTTGTGGGCGGGAGGAATGGCGAGCAGTACTTC
CASSLVVGGRNGEQYF
>.|TRBJ2-5|TRBV9|TRBD2
TGTGCCAGCAGCGTAGGCTTCGGCGGGGGAGGCCAAGAGACCCAGTACTTC
CASSVGFGGGGQETQYF
>.|TRBJ1-1|TRBV28|TRBD1
TGTGCCAGCAGCTCAGGGGACAGTATGAACACTGAAGCTTTCTTT
CASSSGDSMNTEAFF